This T cell receptor beta chain was identified in a study of T cell changes during pregnancy in multiple sclerosis. The method was immunoSEQ multiplex PCR; TCRdb's version includes in-frame clones alone and lacks a portion of them. Here the sample spans approximately 130,000 clones, approximately 93% being singletons. CDR1 and CDR2 (germline): SGDLS, YYNGEE. The CDR3 is 16 residues long. V shed 3 bases and J 2 bases; nucleotides not matched to a gene: 9. This chain connects TRBV9 to TRBJ1-2, with TRBD1 identical over 8 bases. The specimen was peripheral blood, collected before pregnancy. The source is a female donor with multiple sclerosis, enrolled in a pregnancy study. Here the CDR3 DNA reads TGTGCCAGCAGCGCCAGTACCCGACAGGGGAACTATGGCTACACCTTC. The encoded protein is CASSASTRQGNYGYTF.